Given below is one T cell receptor (beta chain) in context. Its antigen target is currently unknown. This sample was taken from a study of monozygotic twins with inflammatory bowel disease (dated by TCRdb to the late 2010s). At the level of the whole study: A total of some 30 monozygotic twin pairs were included in the full study, comprising nine German pairs (four IBD-concordant, five IBD-discordant) and 19 IBD-discordant Danish pairs. Each individual had, on average, about 151 000 unique TCRalpha sequences and 181 000 unique TCRbeta sequences available for analysis. Within discordant pairs, disease-associated traits were sought mainly by comparing IBD patients with their genetically identical healthy co-twins. Overall results and qualifications from the work: No difference in repertoire similarity was observed between concordant and discordant twins, possibly owing to limited statistical power. Compared with healthy twins, IBD patients shared fewer clonotypes with other individuals, and the difference was most pronounced in patients with signs of disease activity. Different T cell subtypes could not be distinguished in the analysis. The results gave no support for a single strong signal or clonotype linked to IBD. Because patients received different immunosuppressive treatments, the repertoires may have picked up extra background noise and variability between individuals. IBD patients had lower TCRbeta repertoire diversity, measured by the inverse Simpson index, than their healthy co-twins.

Library preparation was by 5' RACE. Each TCR library was prepared from about 4,000 ng of total RNA. For each sample, cDNA synthesis with SMARTScribe reverse transcriptase was split into eight separate reactions. During cDNA synthesis, template switching was used to introduce unique molecular identifiers that contained a 6-nucleotide sample barcode. TCRalpha and TCRbeta cDNA was amplified by two nested PCRs of around 16 and 10 cycles, with bead purification after each PCR. Before amplification, the cDNA was both treated with uracil DNA-glycosylase and purified with the QIAquick PCR purification kit. In the second PCR, Illumina TruSeq-compatible adapters and sample-specific barcodes were added. Library quality and concentration were checked on TapeStation and Qubit, and libraries were pooled at around 5 ng each. Sequencing of pooled libraries was carried out on an Illumina HiSeq2500 single-index Rapid Run using 2 x 100 bp reads and custom sequencing primers. As for how the authors treated the data: MiGEC version 1.2.6 was used for UMI-based consensus assembly, which corrected PCR and sequencing errors. MiXCR version 2.1.1 was used for V(D)J alignment, clonotype assembly and CDR3 extraction. Normalisation of gene usage, clonotype sharing and MAIT/NKT TCR abundance was achieved by analysing the top 1000, 10 000 and 20 000 clonotypes per sample. Diversity was computed as the inverse Simpson index with the vegan R package after downsampling to 27 000 UMIs. Paired Mann-Whitney U tests were applied to discordant twin pairs, with Benjamini-Hochberg correction for multiple testing. TCRdb reprocessed the reads; each CDR3 protein sequence makes one entry, and DNA is unavailable. For this entry, the V and J calls and clone size follow TCRdb and not the study's own pipeline. This specimen's table enumerates about 160,000 distinct CDR3 sequences. The ten largest clones add up to 2.4% of the sample.

CDR1 and CDR2 were assigned from the germline V gene as LGHNA and YSLEER. The CDR3 runs 15 amino acids, cysteine and phenylalanine included. No DNA accompanies this entry. A roughly 2.7 ml peripheral blood sample was drawn into PAXgene tubes per donor and stored at -80°C. Total RNA was isolated from whole blood with the PAXgene blood miRNA kit on an automated QIAcube, without T cell sorting. Peripheral blood from monozygotic twin pairs who were concordant or discordant for inflammatory bowel disease underwent deep TCRalpha and TCRbeta repertoire profiling using unique molecular barcoding. Smoking habits were recorded for all twin pairs, and individuals were classified as current, former or never smokers.

The sample was blood. The TCR originated in a human donor with ulcerative colitis or Crohn's disease, or a healthy co-twin of an affected twin (not recorded which). The chain couples TRBV4-3 to TRBJ1-5; TCRdb reports TRBD1, a call that lacks DNA to check it against. CDR3 region: CASSQTGNGNQPQHF.